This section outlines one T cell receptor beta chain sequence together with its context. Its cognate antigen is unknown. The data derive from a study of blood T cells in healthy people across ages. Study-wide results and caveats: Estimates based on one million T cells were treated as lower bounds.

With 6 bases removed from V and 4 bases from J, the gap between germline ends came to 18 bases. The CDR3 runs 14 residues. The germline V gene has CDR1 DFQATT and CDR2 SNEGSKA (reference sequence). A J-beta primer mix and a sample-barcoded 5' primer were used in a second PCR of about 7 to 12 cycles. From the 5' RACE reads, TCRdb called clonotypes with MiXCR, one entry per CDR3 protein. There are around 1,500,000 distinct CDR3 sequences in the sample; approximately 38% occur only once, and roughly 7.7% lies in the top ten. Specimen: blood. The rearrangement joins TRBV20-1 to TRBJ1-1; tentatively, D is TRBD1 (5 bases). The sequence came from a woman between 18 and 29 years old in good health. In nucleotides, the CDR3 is TGCAGTGCAATAACACGGGAGCAGGGCACTGAAGCTTTCTTT. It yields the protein CSAITREQGTEAFF.